This T cell receptor (beta chain) originates from a study of neurological immune-mediated disorders. Study-level points and caveats: Levels of TCR clonal expansion peaked in HTLV-1-associated myelopathy and reached their lowest in multiple sclerosis, under those of healthy controls.

TCRdb called the 5' RACE reads again in MiXCR, with one record for every CDR3 protein. The sample holds 70,000 to 75,000 distinct CDR3 sequences; roughly 15% are singletons and the top ten take 4.5% to 5.5%. Time point reported: longitudinal time-point 1 (baseline). Unsorted libraries used 2 million PBMCs kept at -80 degrees C. This clonotype was observed at least ten times. The antigen is not known. This TCR derives from a female donor with HTLV-1-associated myelopathy (HAM/TSP). Sequenced sample: PBMCs.

The CDR3 region is CASSRTDINYGYTF. CDR3 sequence (DNA): TGCGCCAGCAGCCGGACAGATATAAACTATGGCTACACCTTC. This chain joins TRBV4-1 and TRBJ1-2; D perhaps matches TRBD1 (6 bases). The germline V and J ends were trimmed by 4 bases and 2 bases, with 11 bases remaining between them. This CDR3 has 14 amino acids. CDR1 is MGHRA, CDR2 YSYEKL, per germline.